This passage covers 20 T cell receptor beta chains from one sample sequenced in a study of long-term antiretroviral therapy in people with HIV. At survey level, the immunoSEQ assay was run in its v3.0 version. Assay used: immunoSEQ multiplex PCR; TCRdb lists only in-frame clones, some missing. The sample consists of roughly 20,000 clones, approximately 79% of them appearing once. The source material was unsorted PBMCs, sampled 4.1 years after starting antiretroviral therapy. All receptors come from a woman aged 40-49 years with HIV.

The chain uses TRBV30 and TRBJ1-2; D might be TRBD1 (6 bases). From germline, CDR1 is GTSNPN and CDR2 SVGIG (reference sequence). The CDR3 runs 13 residues. With 1 base removed from V and 4 bases from J, the gap between germline ends came to 10 bases. For the CDR3, the DNA is TGTGCCTGGAGTGAACAGGGCGGCTATGGCTACACCTTC. This sequence encodes CAWSEQGGYGYTF.

The J gene is TRBJ2-7, the V gene TRBV30; D is undetermined. Germline V gene data show CDR1 as GTSNPN and CDR2 as SVGIG (reference sequence). V lost 2 bases and J 5 bases, leaving 13 bases between the germline ends. The CDR3 contains 13 residues. The CDR3 bases are TGTGCCTGGAGTAGTAGGGTCGGAGACGAGCAGTACTTC. Its protein is CAWSSRVGDEQYF.

This clone has only one observation. V is TRBV27 and J is TRBJ2-1; D may be TRBD1 or TRBD2 (6 bases each). Germline CDR1 and CDR2: MNHEY and SMNVEV (reference sequence). The CDR3 length is 13 residues. Trimming cost V 4 bases and J 12 bases, with 16 bases left between them. Here the CDR3 reads CASSSEGGLGQFF. The CDR3 DNA reads TGTGCCAGCAGTTCTGAGGGGGGTTTAGGGCAGTTCTTC.

This clone was counted a single time. The chain carries TRBV21-1 and TRBJ2-1; the D call in the table, TRBD1, was not verified against the DNA. TRBV21-1 is a recognized pseudogene. This CDR3 spans 16 amino acids. CDR3: CASSKWWDRRYNEQFF. The CDR3 bases are TGTGCCAGCAGCAAATGGTGGGACAGGCGATACAATGAGCAGTTCTTC.

The chain has TRBV6-5 and TRBJ2-7; D is undetermined. CDR3 length: 14 amino acids. V lost 5 bases and J lost 3, with 14 bases in between. Germline CDR1 and CDR2: MNHEY and SVGAGI. CDR3 bases: TGTGCCAGCAGTGGCAATATCCCCCACTACGAGCAGTACTTC. Protein sequence: CASSGNIPHYEQYF.

The V gene is TRBV7-9, the J gene TRBJ2-1; 11 bases map to TRBD2. This CDR3 is 19 amino acids long. Germline-derived CDR1 and CDR2 are SEHNR and FQNEAQ (reference sequence). Trimming at V came to 2 bases and at J to 0 bases, leaving 9 bases not matched to a gene. For the CDR3, the DNA is TGTGCCAGCAGCTTATTCTCGACTAGCGGGATGAGCTCCTACAATGAGCAGTTCTTC. This codes for CASSLFSTSGMSSYNEQFF.

The chain carries TRBV6-5 and TRBJ1-1; the match to TRBD1 covers 7 bases. The CDR3 consists of 14 residues. V gave up 1 base and J gave up 5 bases; unmatched junction bases: 4. Germline CDR1 and CDR2: MNHEY and SVGAGI. Here the CDR3 DNA reads TGTGCCAGCAGTTACTTAACAGGGGCGACTGAAGCTTTCTTT. This encodes CASSYLTGATEAFF.

This rearrangement joins TRBV5-1 to TRBJ2-7; 7 nucleotides agree with TRBD1. Germline V CDR1 and CDR2: SGHRS, YFSETQ. This CDR3 contains 14 residues. After removal of 3 bases from V and 2 bases from J, the junction contained 5 bases not matched to a gene. CDR3 sequence: CASSYGTAAYEQYF. For the CDR3, the DNA is TGCGCCAGCAGCTACGGGACAGCGGCCTACGAGCAGTACTTC.

This chain connects TRBV27 to TRBJ2-5; D may be TRBD1 (6 bases). Trimming pared 3 bases from V and 0 bases from J, leaving 14 bases between. The CDR3 spans 16 residues. Germline assignment: CDR1 MNHEY and CDR2 SMNVEV (reference sequence). CDR3 amino acids: CASSFSRTGNQETQYF. CDR3 sequence (DNA): TGTGCCAGCAGTTTCTCCCGAACAGGGAACCAAGAGACCCAGTACTTC.

This chain links TRBV5-1 with TRBJ2-3; possible D gene TRBD2, 6 bases. This CDR3 contains 15 residues. Germline V gene lookup returns CDR1 SGHRS and CDR2 YFSETQ. The V end was cut by 2 bases, the J end by 1 base, with 11 bases between. CDR3 protein: CASSFSTGGTDTQYF. CDR3 nucleotide sequence: TGCGCCAGCAGCTTCTCTACGGGGGGCACAGATACGCAGTATTTT.

This clone occurred a few times. This chain joins TRBV5-1 and TRBJ2-3, with a possible D match to TRBD2 (5 bases). Germline V gene sequence: CDR1 SGHRS, CDR2 YFSETQ. CDR3 length: 14 amino acids. V shed 3 bases and J shed 1 base, with 9 bases lying between them. The CDR3 sequence is CASSSAGGTDTQYF. The CDR3 DNA reads TGCGCCAGCAGCTCGGCCGGGGGCACAGATACGCAGTATTTT.

Only a few counts were recorded for this clone. This chain links TRBV21-1 with TRBJ2-7; the table's D call TRBD2 went unverified against the DNA. TRBV21-1 is a pseudogene. The CDR3 runs 17 residues. The CDR3 is CAGKKGAGGKSSYEQYF. CDR3 sequence (DNA): TGTGCCGGTAAGAAGGGGGCGGGGGGCAAAAGCTCCTACGAGCAGTACTTC.

The V call is TRBV11-2, the J call TRBJ2-3, with no clear D. V dropped 5 bases and J dropped 4 bases, with 10 bases sitting between them. The germline CDR1 and CDR2 sequences are SGHAT and FQNNGV. The CDR3 consists of 13 residues. The CDR3 sequence: CASSPLGSDTQYF. CDR3 DNA sequence: TGTGCCAGCAGCCCACTGGGATCAGATACGCAGTATTTT.

The chain links TRBV27 to TRBJ1-5; the D gene is possibly TRBD1 (6 bases). Between the trimmed V and J ends, which lost 3 bases and 7 bases, there was a span of 13 bases. The CDR3 runs 14 residues. The germline V gene encodes CDR1 MNHEY and CDR2 SMNVEV (reference sequence). This CDR3 is CASSFGGADQPQHF. The CDR3 nucleotides are TGTGCCAGCAGTTTTGGGGGGGCCGACCAGCCCCAGCATTTT.

This sequence joins TRBV7-9 and TRBJ1-2; 7 bases agree with TRBD1. This CDR3 region has 15 residues. Losses at the gene ends were 4 bases for V and 4 bases for J; bases not matched to a gene: 9. From germline, CDR1 is SEHNR and CDR2 FQNEAQ (reference sequence). The CDR3 loop reads CASSSQEDRSYGYTF. CDR3 nucleotide sequence: TGTGCCAGCAGCTCCCAGGAGGACAGGAGCTATGGCTACACCTTC.

This sequence joins TRBV29-1 and TRBJ2-7; possible D gene TRBD2, 5 bases. The germline V and J ends were trimmed by 6 bases and 7 bases, with 10 bases remaining between them. From germline, CDR1 is SQVTM and CDR2 ANQGSEA. There are 10 residues in the CDR3. The chain's CDR3 is CSVGEEEQYF. CDR3 in DNA: TGCAGCGTGGGAGAGGAGGAGCAGTACTTC.

This chain links TRBV11-2 with TRBJ2-4, with 8 nucleotides matching TRBD1. J gave up 1 base and V 0 bases, and 8 bases lay outside the gene matches. Germline loops: CDR1 SGHAT, CDR2 FQNNGV. This CDR3 has 18 amino acids. CDR3 DNA: TGTGCCAGCAGCTTAGAGGCGAGGACAGGGTGGGCCAAAAACATTCAGTACTTC. Amino acids: CASSLEARTGWAKNIQYF.

The chain links TRBV29-1 to TRBJ2-1; D may be TRBD2 (6 bases). V was cut by 6 bases and J by 9 bases, with 21 bases left in between. Germline lookup yields CDR1 SQVTM and CDR2 ANQGSEA. The CDR3 is 14 amino acids. CDR3 residues: CSVPGTSPWGEQFF. The CDR3 bases are TGCAGCGTCCCCGGGACTTCCCCGTGGGGTGAGCAGTTCTTC.

The V call is TRBV15, the J call TRBJ1-2, with D maybe TRBD1 (5 bases). The V end lost 1 base, the J end lost 0 bases, and 9 bases lay between the germline ends. CDR3 length: 15 amino acids. CDR1 and CDR2 from the germline V gene are LNHNV and YYDKDF (reference sequence). The CDR3 loop is CATSRARGANYGYTF. CDR3 DNA sequence: TGTGCCACCAGCAGAGCGAGGGGAGCTAACTATGGCTACACCTTC. Drawing the rest from reference TRBV15 and TRBJ1-2, the complete variable domain is DAMVIQNPRYQVTQFGKPVTLSCSQTLNHNVMYWYQQKSSQAPKLLFHYYDKDFNNEADTPDNFQSRRPNTSFCFLDIRSPGLGDTAMYLCATSRARGANYGYTFGSGTRLTVV.

The chain recombines TRBV10-2 with TRBJ2-1; D is uncertain. CDR3 length: 12 residues. The V and J ends lost 8 bases and 7 bases respectively, with 12 bases between them. Germline-derived CDR1 and CDR2 are WSHSY and SAAADI. The CDR3 nucleotides read TGCGCCAGCCTATCGATGGGGAATGAGCAGTTCTTC. Its translation: CASLSMGNEQFF.